Sequencing of this T cell receptor (beta chain) was carried out in a study of blood T cell repertoires in COVID-19 (dated by TCRdb to the early 2020s). General notes on the study: The collaborator samples originated in the United States, Italy and Spain and spanned the acute and convalescent phases of COVID-19. Samples came from the ongoing ImmuneRACE study (first 160 participants) plus 1,254 subjects from 6 global collaborators. Where HLA class I and class II types were available, the types were taken from metadata supplied by the sample provider, not from assay-based typing. The repertoires were released in a freely available public database intended as a resource for research on the immune response to SARS-CoV-2. The sample metadata nearly always contained a de-identified subject ID, COVID-19 status, age in years and sex. The prospective study material was composed of cDNA or gDNA derived from T cells, B-cell-depleted T cells, or PBMCs. The dataset comprised deeply sampled blood TCRbeta repertoires from subjects exposed to, actively infected with, or recovered from COVID-19.

TCRbeta CDR3 regions were amplified from genomic DNA by means of the immunoSEQ Assay, a bias-controlled multiplex PCR. The source study handled its data this way. The number of nucleated cells in each sample was estimated from the amplification of reference gene primers within the assay. To quantify the absolute abundance of each unique TCRbeta CDR3 rearrangement, sequence reads were collapsed and filtered. For each sample, productive Simpson clonality was calculated by taking the square root of Simpson's diversity index across productive rearrangements. The immuneACCESS repertoire file appears here via TCRdb, limited to in-frame rearrangements. These files lack a portion of the clones; in checked studies, under half of the deficit traces to unresolved V genes, and the cause of the others is not known. V and J calls and clone size follow that table, whereas D and trimming were derived from the DNA. Recorded for this sample are about 260,000 clones; roughly nine tenths of them occurred a single time. Approximately 9.8% of the sample goes to the ten largest clones.

V is cut back by 4 bases and J by 2 bases, with 21 bases in the junction unmatched. Including cysteine and phenylalanine, the CDR3 has 19 amino acids. Just CDR3 DNA is preserved here, 57 bases in frame from base 1. The germline V gene (reference sequence) yields GTSNPN for CDR1 and SVGIG for CDR2. Notes on this clone: It has no known antigen specificity. Base qualities are not recorded, but no much larger clone differs from it by a single base.

A second Seattle source provided samples from volunteer blood donors who had recovered from COVID-19. Each collaborating institution followed its own protocols to collect whole blood in K2EDTA tubes. For TCRbeta analysis, collaborators shipped samples as frozen whole blood, isolated PBMCs, or DNA extracted from either of those sample types. The investigation overall reported the following: The amount of clinical and demographic metadata varied by source and participant and was provided uncurated.

The receptor was isolated from a man between 40 and 49 years old who had recovered from COVID-19. Sequencing was performed on peripheral blood. The V and J segments used are TRBV30 and TRBJ2-3; 7 central bases correspond to TRBD1. For the CDR3, the sequence is CAWKGDRAGRRVPTDTQYF. The DNA sequence is TGTGCCTGGAAGGGTGACAGGGCTGGTCGGAGAGTTCCCACAGATACGCAGTATTTT.